This T cell receptor beta chain was captured in a study of CD8 T cells in Susac syndrome. RNA, at roughly 0.5 to 1 ug, was reverse transcribed with random hexamers. An immunoSEQ multiplex PCR generated amplified TCR beta CDR3 products spanning 54 Vbeta and 13 Jbeta. In TCRdb, the immunoSEQ multiplex PCR reads were re-called with MiXCR into one record per CDR3 protein. This table holds about 300,000 distinct CDR3 sequences, roughly 85% found once. TEMRA cells were FACS-enriched, unlike CD8+ and CD4+ T cells, which were negatively isolated. This clonotype was observed a few times. Germline-derived CDR1 and CDR2 are SGHTS and YDEGEE. CDR3 length: 15 residues. Trimming at V came to 4 bases and at J to 6 bases, leaving 10 bases not matched to a gene.

This receptor was taken from a human donor with multiple sclerosis. The specimen was CD8+ T cells from PBMCs. The V and J genes are TRBV5-8 and TRBJ1-5; 7 nucleotides align to TRBD1. The CDR3 spells CASSLSGTAGQPQHF. CDR3 coding DNA: TGTGCCAGCAGCCTGTCCGGGACAGCTGGTCAGCCCCAGCATTTT.